Listed here is a single T cell receptor beta chain. This sample was included in a study of blood T cells in healthy people across ages. Across the study: About one barcoded beta molecule per two T cells was captured by template switching.

Unmatched junction bases numbered 0, after V lost 3 bases and J lost 3 bases. Germline lookup yields CDR1 ENHRY and CDR2 SYGVKD. CDR3 length equals 15 residues. The second PCR ran roughly 6 to 11 cycles with a sample-barcoded 5' primer and J-beta primers. TCRdb passed the 5' RACE reads through MiXCR, listing each CDR3 protein once. The sample lists fewer than 800,000 distinct CDR3 sequences; over 20% were seen once. Total RNA was isolated from each sample in quantities of at least 5 micrograms. This rearrangement joins TRBV10-3 to TRBJ2-3, with 13 bases aligning to TRBD2. Sequencing was carried out using blood. The TCR originated in a man between 65 and 80 years old in good health. The CDR3, as DNA: TGTGCCATCAGTGAACTAGCGGGGGGGACAGATACGCAGTATTTT. Translated, it gives CAISELAGGTDTQYF.